The clone carrying this T cell receptor (beta chain) was counted a few times. Antigen: not known. Using its own MiXCR run on the multiplex PCR reads, TCRdb lists one record per CDR3 protein. The sample lists about 130,000 distinct CDR3 sequences, 20% occurring once. CDR1 and CDR2 (germline): KGHSH, LQKENI. Trimming took off 3 bases at V and 6 bases at J, with 7 bases between the two ends. The length of the CDR3 is 12 residues. Samples came from axillary lymph nodes draining the breast cancer. The sample belongs to a study of breast tumors, draining lymph nodes, adjacent tissues. Findings and caveats of the study: Tumor repertoires ranked between lymph nodes and nontumor tissue in diversity, with V and J gene preferences. Luminal-like breast cancer showed significantly greater tumor-nontumor repertoire similarity than basal-like breast cancer did.

This TCR derives from a female donor with breast cancer. Some clones in this sample may be carry-over from other donors' samples. This chain links TRBV18 with TRBJ2-3; no clear D gene. The specimen sequenced was axillary lymph node tissue. CDR3 nucleotide sequence: TGTGCCAGCTCACCCCCACGGGATACGCAGTATTTT. Its protein is CASSPPRDTQYF.